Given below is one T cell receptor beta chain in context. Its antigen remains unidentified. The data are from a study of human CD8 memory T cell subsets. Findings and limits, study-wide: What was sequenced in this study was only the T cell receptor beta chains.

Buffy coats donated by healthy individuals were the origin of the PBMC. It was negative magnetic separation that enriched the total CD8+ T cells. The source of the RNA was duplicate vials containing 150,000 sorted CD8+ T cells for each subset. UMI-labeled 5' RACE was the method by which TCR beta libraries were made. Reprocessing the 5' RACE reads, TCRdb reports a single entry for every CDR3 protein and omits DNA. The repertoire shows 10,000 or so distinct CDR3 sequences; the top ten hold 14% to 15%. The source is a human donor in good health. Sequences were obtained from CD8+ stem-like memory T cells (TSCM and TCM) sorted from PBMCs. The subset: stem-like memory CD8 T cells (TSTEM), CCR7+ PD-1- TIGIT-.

The CDR3 protein is CASSLVSFRQELVEGYTF. The chain uses TRBV28 and TRBJ1-2. Germline CDR1 reads MDHEN; CDR2 reads SYDVKM. The CDR3 consists of 18 residues.